This T cell receptor beta chain derives from a study of radiotherapy plus CTLA-4 blockade in lung cancer listed by TCRdb under 2018. About the investigation overall: Objective responses were observed in approximately 17% of enrolled patients, and disease control was achieved in 31%.

The study tested focal radiation therapy combined with CTLA-4 blockade (ipilimumab) in patients with chemo-refractory metastatic non-small-cell lung cancer. Library prep was done by the immunoSEQ multiplex PCR assay. Held by TCRdb, this immuneACCESS table contains in-frame sequences only and omits some clones. Under half of the omission traces to an unresolved V gene where checked; the cause of the rest is unknown. Present in this sample are around 100,000 clones, roughly 80% of which were seen just once. The leading ten clones occupy 3.3% of the sample. The trim is 3 bases for V and 0 bases for J, with a gap of 8 bases between the germline ends. From the cysteine up to the phenylalanine, the CDR3 has a length of 15 residues. Just CDR3 DNA is preserved here, 45 bases in frame from base 1. According to the germline V gene, CDR1 reads SGHTA and CDR2 reads FQGTGA. Comment on this clone: It has no known antigen specificity. No qualities accompany the bases; no much larger clone lies one base away.

General conclusions and limits of the study: The strongest predictors of response were reported to be early dynamic shifts in blood T cell clones along with a rise in serum interferon-beta following radiation. After treatment with radiotherapy and ipilimumab, TCR clones that originated in tumors expanded in peripheral blood.

The V and J genes are TRBV7-3 and TRBJ2-2; the D gene is not confidently resolved. The sequencing used peripheral blood, collected from a patient treated with radiotherapy plus ipilimumab. The clonotype comes from a human donor with non-small cell lung cancer that progressed on radiotherapy plus ipilimumab. Some clones in this sample may be carry-over from other donors' samples. CDR3 region: CASSFGFSNTGELFF. The DNA sequence is as follows: TGTGCCAGCAGCTTCGGATTTTCGAACACCGGGGAGCTGTTTTTT.